This TCR beta chain was profiled in a study of blood T cell repertoires in COVID-19. TCRdb's copy holds only in-frame clones and misses some; the assay was immunoSEQ multiplex PCR. The table has roughly 100,000 clones, less than 95% seen once. The CDR3 is made up of 19 amino acids. Germline loops: CDR1 LGHDT, CDR2 YNNKEL (reference sequence). Trimming at V came to 4 bases and at J to 6 bases, leaving 11 bases not matched to a gene. The sequencing input was peripheral blood. The rearrangement joins TRBV3-1 (or the pseudogene TRBV3-2) to TRBJ2-2; 16 bases are a match to TRBD2. This clonotype originated in a man aged 18 to 30 with COVID-19, enrolled during active disease. CDR3 loop: CASSRGTSGRALKAGELFF. The CDR3 bases are TGTGCCAGCAGCCGAGGGACTAGCGGGAGGGCCTTGAAGGCCGGGGAGCTGTTTTTT.